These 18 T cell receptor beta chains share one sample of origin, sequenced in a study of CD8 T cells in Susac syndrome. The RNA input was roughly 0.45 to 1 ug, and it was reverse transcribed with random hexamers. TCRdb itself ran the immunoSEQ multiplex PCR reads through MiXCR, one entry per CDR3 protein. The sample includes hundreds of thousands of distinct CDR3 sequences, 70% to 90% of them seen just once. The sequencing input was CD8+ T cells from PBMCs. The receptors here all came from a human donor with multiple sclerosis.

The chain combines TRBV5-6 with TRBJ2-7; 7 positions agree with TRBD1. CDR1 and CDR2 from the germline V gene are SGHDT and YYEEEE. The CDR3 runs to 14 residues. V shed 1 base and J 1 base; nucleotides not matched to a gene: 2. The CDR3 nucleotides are TGTGCCAGCAGCTTGCCCAGGGGGTCCTACGAGCAGTACTTC. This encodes CASSLPRGSYEQYF.

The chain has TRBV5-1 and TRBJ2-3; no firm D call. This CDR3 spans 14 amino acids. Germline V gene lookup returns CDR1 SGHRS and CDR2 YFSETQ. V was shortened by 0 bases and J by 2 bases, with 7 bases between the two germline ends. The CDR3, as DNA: TGCGCCAGCAGCTTGGGGCGCCCCACAGATACGCAGTATTTT. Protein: CASSLGRPTDTQYF.

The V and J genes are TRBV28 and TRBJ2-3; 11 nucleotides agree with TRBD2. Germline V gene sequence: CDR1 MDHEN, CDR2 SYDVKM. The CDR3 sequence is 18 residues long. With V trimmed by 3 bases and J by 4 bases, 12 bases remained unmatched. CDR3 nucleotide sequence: TGTGCCAGCAGTTTTTGTCTAGCGGGAGGCCCAGGAGCAGATACGCAGTATTTT. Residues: CASSFCLAGGPGADTQYF.

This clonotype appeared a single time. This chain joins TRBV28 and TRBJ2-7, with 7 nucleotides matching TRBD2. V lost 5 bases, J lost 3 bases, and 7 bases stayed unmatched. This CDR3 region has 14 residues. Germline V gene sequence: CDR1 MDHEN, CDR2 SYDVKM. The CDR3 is CASSGRDSYYEQYF. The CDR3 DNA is TGTGCCAGCAGTGGGAGGGACTCCTACTACGAGCAGTACTTC. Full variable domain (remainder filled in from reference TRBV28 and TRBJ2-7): DVKVTQSSRYLVKRTGEKVFLECVQDMDHENMFWYRQDPGLGLRLIYFSYDVKMKEKGDIPEGYSVSREKKERFSLILESASTNQTSMYLCASSGRDSYYEQYFGPGTRLTVT.

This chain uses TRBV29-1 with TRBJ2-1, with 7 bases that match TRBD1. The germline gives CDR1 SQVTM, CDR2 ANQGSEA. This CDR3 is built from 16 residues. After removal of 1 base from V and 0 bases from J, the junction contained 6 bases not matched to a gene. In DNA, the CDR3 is TGCAGCGTTGAAGCATCAAGGGACAGCTCCTACAATGAGCAGTTCTTC. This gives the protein CSVEASRDSSYNEQFF.

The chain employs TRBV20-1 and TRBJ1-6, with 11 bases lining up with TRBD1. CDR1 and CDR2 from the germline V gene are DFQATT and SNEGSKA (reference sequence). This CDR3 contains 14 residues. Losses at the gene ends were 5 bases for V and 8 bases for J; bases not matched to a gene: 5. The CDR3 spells CSAQDRGLDSPLHF. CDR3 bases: TGCAGTGCTCAGGACAGGGGGCTGGATTCACCCCTCCACTTT.

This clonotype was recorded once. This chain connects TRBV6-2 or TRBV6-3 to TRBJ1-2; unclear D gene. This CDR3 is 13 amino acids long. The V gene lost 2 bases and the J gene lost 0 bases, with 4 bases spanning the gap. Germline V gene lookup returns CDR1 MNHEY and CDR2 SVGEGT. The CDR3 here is CASSYTPNYGYTF. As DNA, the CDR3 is TGTGCCAGCAGTTACACGCCTAACTATGGCTACACCTTC.

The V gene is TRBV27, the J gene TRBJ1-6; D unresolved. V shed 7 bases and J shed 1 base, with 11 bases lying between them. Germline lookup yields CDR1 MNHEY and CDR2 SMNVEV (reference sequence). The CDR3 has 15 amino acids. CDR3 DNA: TGTGCCAGCACGTCAATCCCGTCCTATAATTCACCCCTCCACTTT. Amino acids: CASTSIPSYNSPLHF.

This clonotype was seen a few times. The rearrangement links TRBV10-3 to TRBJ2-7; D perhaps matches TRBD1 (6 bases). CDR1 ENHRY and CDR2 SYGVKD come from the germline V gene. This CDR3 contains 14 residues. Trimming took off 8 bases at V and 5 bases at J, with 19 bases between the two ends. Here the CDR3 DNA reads TGTGCCATCCGCCGCGCAGGGGTCACCCACGAGCAGTACTTC. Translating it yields CAIRRAGVTHEQYF.

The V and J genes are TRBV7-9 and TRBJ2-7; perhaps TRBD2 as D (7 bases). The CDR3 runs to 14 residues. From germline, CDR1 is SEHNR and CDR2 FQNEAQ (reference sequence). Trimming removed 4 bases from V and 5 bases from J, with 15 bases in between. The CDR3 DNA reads TGTGCCAGCAGCTGGGGGGGCGATGGGAACGAGCAGTACTTC. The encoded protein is CASSWGGDGNEQYF.

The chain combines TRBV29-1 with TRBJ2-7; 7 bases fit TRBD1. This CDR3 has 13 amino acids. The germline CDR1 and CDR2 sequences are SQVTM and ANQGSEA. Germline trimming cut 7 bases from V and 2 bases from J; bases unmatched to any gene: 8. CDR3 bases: TGCAGCGCAGAGACAGGGAAGACCTACGAGCAGTACTTC. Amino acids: CSAETGKTYEQYF.

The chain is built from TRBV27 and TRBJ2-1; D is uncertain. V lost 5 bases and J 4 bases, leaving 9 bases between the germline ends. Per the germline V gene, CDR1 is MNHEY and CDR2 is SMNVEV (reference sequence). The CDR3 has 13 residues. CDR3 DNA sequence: TGTGCCAGCAGTGACTTGGGGTACAATGAGCAGTTCTTC. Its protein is CASSDLGYNEQFF.

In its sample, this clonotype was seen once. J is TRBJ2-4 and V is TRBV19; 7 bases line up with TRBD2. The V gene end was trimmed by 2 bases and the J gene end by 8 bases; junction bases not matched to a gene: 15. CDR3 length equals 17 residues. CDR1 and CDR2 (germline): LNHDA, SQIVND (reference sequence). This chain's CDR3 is CASSIREGGPRDHIQYF. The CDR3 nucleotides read TGTGCCAGTAGTATACGTGAGGGAGGGCCCAGGGATCACATTCAGTACTTC.

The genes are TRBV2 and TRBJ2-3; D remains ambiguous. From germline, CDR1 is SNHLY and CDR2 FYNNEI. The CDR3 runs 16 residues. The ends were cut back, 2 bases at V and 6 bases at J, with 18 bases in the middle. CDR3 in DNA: TGTGCCAGCAGTGAACTAGGCCCAAGTAGGGCTGATACGCAGTATTTT. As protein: CASSELGPSRADTQYF.

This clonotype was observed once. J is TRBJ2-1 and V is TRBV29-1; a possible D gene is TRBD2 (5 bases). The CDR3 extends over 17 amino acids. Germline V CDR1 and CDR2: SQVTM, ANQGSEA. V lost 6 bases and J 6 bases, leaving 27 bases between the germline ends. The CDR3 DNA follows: TGCAGCGTACCCGGGTGGATCGATGGTGTGGGGAGCAATGAGCAGTTCTTC. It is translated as CSVPGWIDGVGSNEQFF.

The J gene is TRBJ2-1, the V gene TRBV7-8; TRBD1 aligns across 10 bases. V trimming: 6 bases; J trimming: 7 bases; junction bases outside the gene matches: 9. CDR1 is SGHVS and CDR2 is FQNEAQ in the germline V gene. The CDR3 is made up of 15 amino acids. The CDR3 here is CASSFDRGLGNEQFF. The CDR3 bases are TGTGCCAGCAGTTTTGACAGGGGGCTGGGGAATGAGCAGTTCTTC.

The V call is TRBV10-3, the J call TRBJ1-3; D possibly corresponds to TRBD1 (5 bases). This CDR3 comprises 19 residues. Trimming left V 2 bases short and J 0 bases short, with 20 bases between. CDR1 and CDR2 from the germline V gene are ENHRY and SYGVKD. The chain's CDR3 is CAISETGRLRIISGNTIYF. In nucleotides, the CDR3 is TGTGCCATCAGTGAGACAGGCCGGCTCCGAATAATCTCTGGAAACACCATATATTTT.

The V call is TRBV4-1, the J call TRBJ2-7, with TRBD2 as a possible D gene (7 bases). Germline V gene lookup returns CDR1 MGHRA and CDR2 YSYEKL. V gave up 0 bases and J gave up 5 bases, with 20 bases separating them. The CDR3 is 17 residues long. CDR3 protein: CASSQEGGVTRSDEQYF. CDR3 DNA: TGCGCCAGCAGCCAAGAAGGGGGGGTAACTAGGAGCGACGAGCAGTACTTC.